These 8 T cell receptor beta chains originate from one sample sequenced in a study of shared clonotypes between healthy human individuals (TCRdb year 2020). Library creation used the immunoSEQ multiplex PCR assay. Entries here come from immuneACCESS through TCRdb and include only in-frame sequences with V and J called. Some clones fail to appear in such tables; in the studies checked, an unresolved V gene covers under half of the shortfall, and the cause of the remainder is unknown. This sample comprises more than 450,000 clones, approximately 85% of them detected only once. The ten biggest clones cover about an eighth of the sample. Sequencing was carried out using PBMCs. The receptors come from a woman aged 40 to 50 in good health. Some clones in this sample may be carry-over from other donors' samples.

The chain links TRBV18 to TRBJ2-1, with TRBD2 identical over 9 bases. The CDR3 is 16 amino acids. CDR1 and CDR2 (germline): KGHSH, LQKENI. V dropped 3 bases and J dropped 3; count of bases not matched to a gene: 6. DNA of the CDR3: TGTGCCAGCTCACCGGCGACTAGCGGACTCTACAATGAGCAGTTCTTC. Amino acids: CASSPATSGLYNEQFF.

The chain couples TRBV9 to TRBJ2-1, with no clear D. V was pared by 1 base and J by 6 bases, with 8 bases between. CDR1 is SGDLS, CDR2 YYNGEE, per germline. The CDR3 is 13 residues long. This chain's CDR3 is CASSVFYSNEQFF. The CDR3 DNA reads TGTGCCAGCAGCGTATTTTACTCCAATGAGCAGTTCTTC.

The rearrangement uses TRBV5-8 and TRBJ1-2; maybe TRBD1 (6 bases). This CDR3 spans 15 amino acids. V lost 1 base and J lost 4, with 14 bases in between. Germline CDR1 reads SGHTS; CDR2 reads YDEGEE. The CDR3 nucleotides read TGTGCCAGCAGCTTGATCACAGGGAGAGGCTATGGCTACACCTTC. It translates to CASSLITGRGYGYTF.

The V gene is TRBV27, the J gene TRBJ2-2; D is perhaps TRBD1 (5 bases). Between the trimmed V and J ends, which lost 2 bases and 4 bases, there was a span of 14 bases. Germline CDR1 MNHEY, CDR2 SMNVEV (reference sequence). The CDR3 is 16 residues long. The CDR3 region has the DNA TGTGCCAGCAGTTTACCAGGGTTTTTCGGCACCGGGGAGCTGTTTTTT. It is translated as CASSLPGFFGTGELFF.

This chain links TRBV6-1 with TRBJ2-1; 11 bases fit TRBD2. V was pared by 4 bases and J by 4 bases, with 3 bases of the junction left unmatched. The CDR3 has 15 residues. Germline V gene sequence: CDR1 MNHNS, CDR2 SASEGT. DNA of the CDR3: TGTGCCAGCAGTGCTCGACTAGCGGGGTACAATGAGCAGTTCTTC. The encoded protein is CASSARLAGYNEQFF.

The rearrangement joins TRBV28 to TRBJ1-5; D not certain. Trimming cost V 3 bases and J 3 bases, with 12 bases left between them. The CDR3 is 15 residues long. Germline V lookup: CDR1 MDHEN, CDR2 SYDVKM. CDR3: CASSFISGINQPQHF. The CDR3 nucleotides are TGTGCCAGCAGTTTTATTTCTGGTATCAATCAGCCCCAGCATTTT.

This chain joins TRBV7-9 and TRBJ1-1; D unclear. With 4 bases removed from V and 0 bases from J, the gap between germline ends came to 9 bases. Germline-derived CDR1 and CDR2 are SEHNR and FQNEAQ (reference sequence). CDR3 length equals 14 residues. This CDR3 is CASSWPNLNTEAFF. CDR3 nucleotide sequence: TGTGCCAGCAGCTGGCCAAACTTGAACACTGAAGCTTTCTTT.

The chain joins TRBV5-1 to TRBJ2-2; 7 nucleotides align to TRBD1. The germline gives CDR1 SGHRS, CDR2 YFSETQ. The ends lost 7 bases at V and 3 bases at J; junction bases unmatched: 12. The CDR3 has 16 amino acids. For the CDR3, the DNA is TGCGCCAGCTACACCCGCCAGGGGGTTTACACCGGGGAGCTGTTTTTT. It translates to CASYTRQGVYTGELFF.